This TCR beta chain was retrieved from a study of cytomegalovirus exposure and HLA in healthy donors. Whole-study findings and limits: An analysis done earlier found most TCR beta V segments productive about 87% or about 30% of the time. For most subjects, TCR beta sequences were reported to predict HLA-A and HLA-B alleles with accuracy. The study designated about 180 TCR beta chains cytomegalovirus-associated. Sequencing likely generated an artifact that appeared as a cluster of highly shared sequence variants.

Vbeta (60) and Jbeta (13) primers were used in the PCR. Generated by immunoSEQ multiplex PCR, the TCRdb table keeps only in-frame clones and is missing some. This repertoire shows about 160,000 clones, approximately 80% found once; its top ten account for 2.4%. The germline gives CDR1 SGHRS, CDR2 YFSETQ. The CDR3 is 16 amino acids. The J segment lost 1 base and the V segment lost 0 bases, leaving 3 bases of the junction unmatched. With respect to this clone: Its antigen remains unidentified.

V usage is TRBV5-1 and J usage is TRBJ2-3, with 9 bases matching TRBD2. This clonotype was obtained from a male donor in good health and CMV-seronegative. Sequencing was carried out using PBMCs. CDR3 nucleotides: TGCGCCAGCAGCTTGGGCCGACTAGCGGGCACAGATACGCAGTATTTT. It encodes CASSLGRLAGTDTQYF.